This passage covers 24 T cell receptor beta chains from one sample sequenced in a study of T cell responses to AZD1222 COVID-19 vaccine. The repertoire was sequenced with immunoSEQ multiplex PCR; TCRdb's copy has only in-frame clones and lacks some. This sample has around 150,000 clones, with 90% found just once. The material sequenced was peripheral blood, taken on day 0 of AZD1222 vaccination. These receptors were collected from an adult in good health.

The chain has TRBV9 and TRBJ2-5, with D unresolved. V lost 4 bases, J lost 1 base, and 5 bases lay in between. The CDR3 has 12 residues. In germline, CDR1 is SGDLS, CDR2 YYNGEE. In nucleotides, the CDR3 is TGTGCCAGCAGCCGATCCCAAGAGACCCAGTACTTC. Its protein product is CASSRSQETQYF.

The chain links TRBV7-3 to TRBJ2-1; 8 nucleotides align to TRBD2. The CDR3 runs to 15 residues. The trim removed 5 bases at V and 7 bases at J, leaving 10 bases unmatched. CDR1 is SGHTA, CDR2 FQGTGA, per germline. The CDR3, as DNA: TGTGCCAGCAGCCCGAGCGGGAGTCTAAGGAATGAGCAGTTCTTC. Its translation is CASSPSGSLRNEQFF.

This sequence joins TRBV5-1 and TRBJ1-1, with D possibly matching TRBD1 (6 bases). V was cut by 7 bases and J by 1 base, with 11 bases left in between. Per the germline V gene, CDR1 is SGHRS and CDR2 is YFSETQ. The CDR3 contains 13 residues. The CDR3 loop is CASVGQSNTEAFF. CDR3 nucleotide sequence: TGCGCCAGCGTAGGACAGTCGAACACTGAAGCTTTCTTT.

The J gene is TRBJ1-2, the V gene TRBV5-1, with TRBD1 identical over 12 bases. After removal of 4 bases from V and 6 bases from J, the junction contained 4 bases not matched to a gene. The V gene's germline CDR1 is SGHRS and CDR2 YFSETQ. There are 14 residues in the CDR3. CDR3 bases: TGCGCCAGCAGCGAGGGACAGGGGGCGGATGGCTACACCTTC. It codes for CASSEGQGADGYTF.

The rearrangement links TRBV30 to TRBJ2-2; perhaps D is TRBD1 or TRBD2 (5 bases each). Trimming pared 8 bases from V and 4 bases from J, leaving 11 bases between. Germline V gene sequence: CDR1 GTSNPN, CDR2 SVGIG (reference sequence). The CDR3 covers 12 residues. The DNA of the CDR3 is TGTGCCGGGGCTGGGGGCACCGGGGAGCTGTTTTTT. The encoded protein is CAGAGGTGELFF.

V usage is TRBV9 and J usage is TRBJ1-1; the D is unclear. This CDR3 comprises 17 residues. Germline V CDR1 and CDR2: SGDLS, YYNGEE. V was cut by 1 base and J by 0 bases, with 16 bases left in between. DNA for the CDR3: TGTGCCAGCAGCGTACGGTTTGAGAATTCCATGAACACTGAAGCTTTCTTT. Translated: CASSVRFENSMNTEAFF.

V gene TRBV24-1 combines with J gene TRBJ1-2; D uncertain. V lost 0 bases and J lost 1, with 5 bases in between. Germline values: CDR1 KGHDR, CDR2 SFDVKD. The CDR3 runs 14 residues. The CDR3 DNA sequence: TGTGCCACCAGTGATTTGTCGGATAACTATGGCTACACCTTC. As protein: CATSDLSDNYGYTF.

The CDR3 DNA reads TGTGCCAGCTCACCACCAGGTTACAATGAGCAGTTCTTC. This codes for CASSPPGYNEQFF. The rearrangement uses TRBV18 and TRBJ2-1; D gene ambiguous. The CDR3 sequence is 13 residues long. Trimming took 0 bases from V and 4 from J, leaving 4 bases between them. Germline V gene sequence: CDR1 KGHSH, CDR2 LQKENI.

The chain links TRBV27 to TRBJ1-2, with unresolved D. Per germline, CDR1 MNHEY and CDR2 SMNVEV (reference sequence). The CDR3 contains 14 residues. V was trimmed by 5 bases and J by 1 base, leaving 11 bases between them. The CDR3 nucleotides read TGTGCCAGCAGTCTGATGGAGGGTAACTATGGCTACACCTTC. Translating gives CASSLMEGNYGYTF.

The CDR3 spells CAWRDTLGSPLHF. The DNA for the CDR3 is TGTGCCTGGAGGGACACTCTGGGTTCACCCCTCCACTTT. V gene TRBV30 combines with J gene TRBJ1-6; D perhaps matches TRBD1 (5 bases). Deletions cut 3 bases from V and 9 bases from J, with 12 bases between. This CDR3 is 13 amino acids long. Germline CDR1 reads GTSNPN; CDR2 reads SVGIG (reference sequence).

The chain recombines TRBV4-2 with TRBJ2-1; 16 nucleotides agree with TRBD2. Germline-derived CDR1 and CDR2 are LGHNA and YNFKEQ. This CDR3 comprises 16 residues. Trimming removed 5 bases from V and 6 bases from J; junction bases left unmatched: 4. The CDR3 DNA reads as TGTGCCAGCAGCGGAGGGACTAGCGGGGGGGCCAATGAGCAGTTCTTC. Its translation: CASSGGTSGGANEQFF.

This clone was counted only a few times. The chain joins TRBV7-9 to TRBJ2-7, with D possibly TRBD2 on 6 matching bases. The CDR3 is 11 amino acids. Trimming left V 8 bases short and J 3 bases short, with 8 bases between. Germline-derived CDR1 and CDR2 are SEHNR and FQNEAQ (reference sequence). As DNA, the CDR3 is TGTGCCAGCGGAGGGTACTACGAGCAGTACTTC. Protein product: CASGGYYEQYF.

The CDR3 is CASSSGTGDGNTIYF. The CDR3 DNA follows: TGCGCCAGCAGCTCCGGGACAGGGGATGGAAACACCATATATTTT. The chain combines TRBV5-1 with TRBJ1-3; 10 bases map to TRBD1. This CDR3 region has 15 residues. V lost 3 bases, J lost 3 bases, and 3 bases stayed unmatched. Germline CDR1 and CDR2: SGHRS and YFSETQ.

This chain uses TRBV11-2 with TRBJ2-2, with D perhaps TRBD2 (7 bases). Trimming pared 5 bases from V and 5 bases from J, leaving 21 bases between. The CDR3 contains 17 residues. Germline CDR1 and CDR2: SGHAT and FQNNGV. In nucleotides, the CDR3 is TGTGCCAGCAGCCAACGCGAATCGGGGAGGGGGACCGGGGAGCTGTTTTTT. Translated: CASSQRESGRGTGELFF.

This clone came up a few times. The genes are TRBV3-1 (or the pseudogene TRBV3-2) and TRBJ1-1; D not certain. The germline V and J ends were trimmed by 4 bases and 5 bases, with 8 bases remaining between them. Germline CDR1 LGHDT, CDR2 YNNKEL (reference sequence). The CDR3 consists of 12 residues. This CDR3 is CASSPGITEAFF. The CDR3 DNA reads TGTGCCAGCAGCCCGGGGATTACTGAAGCTTTCTTT.

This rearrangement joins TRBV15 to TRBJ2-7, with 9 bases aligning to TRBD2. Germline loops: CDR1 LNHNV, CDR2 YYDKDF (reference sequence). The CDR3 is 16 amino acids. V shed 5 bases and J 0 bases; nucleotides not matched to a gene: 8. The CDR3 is CATSVGGGGDSYEQYF. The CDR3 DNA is TGTGCCACCAGCGTAGGCGGCGGGGGGGACTCCTACGAGCAGTACTTC.

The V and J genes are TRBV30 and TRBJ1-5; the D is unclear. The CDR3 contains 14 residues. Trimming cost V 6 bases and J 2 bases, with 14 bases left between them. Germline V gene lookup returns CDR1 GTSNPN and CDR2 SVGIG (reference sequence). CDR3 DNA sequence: TGTGCCTGCGACCCCGGTAGGGGCAATCAGCCCCAGCATTTT. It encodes CACDPGRGNQPQHF.

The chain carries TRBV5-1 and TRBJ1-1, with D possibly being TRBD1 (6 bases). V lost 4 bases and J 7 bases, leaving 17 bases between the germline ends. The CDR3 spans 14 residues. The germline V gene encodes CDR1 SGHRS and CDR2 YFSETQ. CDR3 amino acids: CASSQRAGEGEAFF. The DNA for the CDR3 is TGCGCCAGCAGCCAACGGGCAGGGGAAGGTGAAGCTTTCTTT.

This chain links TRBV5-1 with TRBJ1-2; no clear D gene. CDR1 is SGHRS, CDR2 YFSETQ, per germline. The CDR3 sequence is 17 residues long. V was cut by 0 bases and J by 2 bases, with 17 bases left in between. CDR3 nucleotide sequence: TGCGCCAGCAGCTTGGCGCAGGTTCAGTTGACGAACTATGGCTACACCTTC. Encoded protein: CASSLAQVQLTNYGYTF.

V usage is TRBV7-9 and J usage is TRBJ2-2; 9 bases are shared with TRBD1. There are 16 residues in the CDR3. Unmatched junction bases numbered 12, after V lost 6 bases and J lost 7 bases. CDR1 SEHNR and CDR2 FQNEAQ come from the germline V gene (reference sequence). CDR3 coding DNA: TGTGCCAGCAGATATTTAAACAGGGGGCGCGGCGGGGAGCTGTTTTTT. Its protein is CASRYLNRGRGGELFF.

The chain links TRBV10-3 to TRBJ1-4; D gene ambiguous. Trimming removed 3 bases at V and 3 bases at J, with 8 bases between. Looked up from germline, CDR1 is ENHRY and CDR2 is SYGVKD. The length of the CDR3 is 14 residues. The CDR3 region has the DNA TGTGCCATCAGTGAAGCCAGGTCTAATGAAAAACTGTTTTTT. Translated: CAISEARSNEKLFF.

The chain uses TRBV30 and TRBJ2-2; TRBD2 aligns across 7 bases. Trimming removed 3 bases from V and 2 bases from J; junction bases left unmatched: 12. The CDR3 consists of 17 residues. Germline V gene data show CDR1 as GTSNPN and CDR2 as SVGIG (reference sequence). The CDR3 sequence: CAWSSLWGGSNTGELFF. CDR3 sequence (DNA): TGTGCCTGGAGCTCCCTCTGGGGGGGGTCAAACACCGGGGAGCTGTTTTTT.

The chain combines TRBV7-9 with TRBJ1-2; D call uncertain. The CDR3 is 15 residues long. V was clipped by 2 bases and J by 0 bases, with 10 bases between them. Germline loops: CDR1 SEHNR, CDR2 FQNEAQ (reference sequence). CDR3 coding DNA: TGTGCCAGCAGCTTATTATCTGGAGCTAACTATGGCTACACCTTC. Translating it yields CASSLLSGANYGYTF.

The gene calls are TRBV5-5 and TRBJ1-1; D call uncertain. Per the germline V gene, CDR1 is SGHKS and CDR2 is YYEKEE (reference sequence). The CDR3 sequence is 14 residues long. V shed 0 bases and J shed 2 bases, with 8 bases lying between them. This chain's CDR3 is CASSLATVNTEAFF. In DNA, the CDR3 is TGTGCCAGCAGCTTGGCTACAGTTAACACTGAAGCTTTCTTT.